The entry that follows covers one TCR beta chain sequence. Per the germline V gene, CDR1 is MNHNY and CDR2 is SVGAGI (reference sequence). The CDR3 has 12 residues. The V gene lost 8 bases and the J gene lost 5 bases, with 12 bases spanning the gap. The data belong to a study of cytomegalovirus exposure and HLA in healthy donors. Study as a whole: In a later analysis, it was reported that the roughly 120 validation repertoires had been produced on the same platform as the 670 or so repertoires belonging to the first cohort.

Sequencing used immunoSEQ multiplex PCR; TCRdb keeps in-frame clones, though not all of them. The repertoire holds around 140,000 clones, with around 84% as singletons. The V and J genes are TRBV6-6 and TRBJ1-1; TRBD1 is a possible D gene (5 bases). Sequencing used PBMCs. The source is a man aged 18 to 29 in good health and CMV-seropositive. The CDR3 nucleotides are TGTGCCAGCGAAGGGGATATGACTGAAGCTTTCTTT. Amino acid sequence: CASEGDMTEAFF.